The 7 T cell receptor beta chains listed next were all sequenced from one sample in a study of T cell responses to AZD1222 COVID-19 vaccine. The method was immunoSEQ multiplex PCR; TCRdb's version includes in-frame clones alone and lacks a portion of them. The sample lists roughly 80,000 clones, 75% to 95% occurring once. This specimen consisted of peripheral blood, obtained 28 days after the second AZD1222 dose. The receptor source for this set is an adult who received the AZD1222 COVID-19 vaccine.

A single count supports this clone. CDR3 loop: CASSLMGSTDTQYF. The CDR3 bases are TGTGCCAGCAGCTTAATGGGGAGCACAGATACGCAGTATTTT. The chain uses TRBV11-2 and TRBJ2-3; D unresolved. CDR1 is SGHAT, CDR2 FQNNGV, per germline. CDR3 length equals 14 residues. Trimming stripped 2 bases from V and 0 bases from J, with 6 bases between.

The chain recombines TRBV28 with TRBJ1-2; TRBD1 might be the D (6 bases). This CDR3 has 14 residues. Germline V CDR1 and CDR2: MDHEN, SYDVKM. The V and J ends lost 5 bases and 2 bases respectively, with 12 bases between them. This chain's CDR3 is CASSGGGENYGYTF. The CDR3 DNA reads as TGTGCCAGCAGTGGGGGGGGCGAGAACTATGGCTACACCTTC.

V usage is TRBV18 and J usage is TRBJ2-2; D ambiguous. Trimming removed 3 bases at V and 6 bases at J, with 5 bases between. This CDR3 has 12 amino acids. Germline loops: CDR1 KGHSH, CDR2 LQKENI. This chain's CDR3 is CASSPSAGELFF. The CDR3 coding sequence is TGTGCCAGCTCACCGAGTGCCGGGGAGCTGTTTTTT.

The chain combines TRBV27 with TRBJ1-1; no clear D gene. Germline V gene lookup returns CDR1 MNHEY and CDR2 SMNVEV (reference sequence). CDR3 size: 12 residues. Trimming pared 5 bases from V and 1 base from J, leaving 5 bases between. In nucleotides, the CDR3 is TGTGCCAGCAGTCTGGGGAACACTGAAGCTTTCTTT. Translation gives CASSLGNTEAFF.

The chain recombines TRBV3-1 (or the pseudogene TRBV3-2) with TRBJ2-1; no clear D gene. Germline values: CDR1 LGHDT, CDR2 YNNKEL (reference sequence). Trimming stripped 1 base from V and 2 bases from J, with 12 bases between. This CDR3 comprises 16 residues. The CDR3 sequence is CASSQVAARPYNEQFF. CDR3 bases: TGTGCCAGCAGCCAAGTTGCAGCCCGCCCCTACAATGAGCAGTTCTTC.

The chain couples TRBV5-6 to TRBJ1-1, with D perhaps TRBD1 (6 bases). Germline V gene data show CDR1 as SGHDT and CDR2 as YYEEEE. Trimming removed 4 bases from V and 6 bases from J, with 13 bases in between. This CDR3 region has 13 residues. The CDR3 loop reads CASSTWTAPEAFF. DNA for the CDR3: TGTGCCAGCAGCACCTGGACAGCTCCTGAAGCTTTCTTT.

This clone was counted a single time. The V call is TRBV18, the J call TRBJ2-7; the D gene could be TRBD1 or TRBD2 (5 bases each). The V gene's germline CDR1 is KGHSH and CDR2 LQKENI. This CDR3 is built from 13 residues. V gave up 6 bases and J gave up 7 bases, with 16 bases separating them. The CDR3 reads CASSRGQNEEQYF. The CDR3 nucleotides read TGTGCCAGCTCCCGGGGCCAGAACGAGGAGCAGTACTTC.